This paragraph reports one T cell receptor (beta chain). Its antigen is still unknown. No much larger clone exists at a distance of one base, and base qualities are not known. Including the terminal cysteine and phenylalanine, the CDR3 comprises 15 residues. The entry retains the CDR3 DNA only, 45 bases that are in frame from base 1. The germline V and J ends show losses of 6 bases and 5 bases respectively, and no gene match explains 7 bases of the junction. The germline V gene gives CDR1 as MNHEY and CDR2 as SVGAGI. The data originate from a study of blood T cell repertoires in COVID-19 (dated by TCRdb to 2018 to 2021). With regard to the full study: Samples covering the acute and convalescent phases of COVID-19 were provided by collaborators in the United States, Italy and Spain. The material from the prospective study consisted of cDNA or gDNA derived from T cells, B-cell-depleted T cells, or PBMCs. The dataset comprised deeply sampled blood TCRbeta repertoires from subjects exposed to, actively infected with, or recovered from COVID-19. A freely available public database, intended as a resource for researchers studying the immune response to SARS-CoV-2, is where the repertoires were released. The samples were drawn from two sources: the first 160 participants of the ongoing ImmuneRACE study, and some 1,300 subjects contributed by 6 global collaborators. A de-identified subject ID, COVID-19 status, age in years and sex were almost always included in the sample metadata. Where available, HLA class I and class II types were taken from metadata supplied by the sample provider and were not determined by assay-based typing. The full study reports these points: How much clinical and demographic metadata was included differed by source and by participant, and the metadata was provided uncurated.

In the prospective study, participants were roughly 18 to 100 years old, resided in 20 to 30 geographic areas of the United States, and were enrolled through a virtual design. In the prospective study, cohorts were assigned on the basis of participant-reported clinical history obtained from a screening survey and a study questionnaire. Exposed participants had been in contact, within 2 weeks of entering the study, with a person who had a PCR-confirmed or clinician-diagnosed case of COVID-19. In the prospective study, whole blood, serum and a nasopharyngeal or oropharyngeal swab were collected from each participant by mobile phlebotomists. Participants in the prospective study had the option to provide additional blood draws and questionnaires over an approximately 2-month period. Before DNA extraction, blood samples from the prospective study were shipped at room temperature or frozen. TCRbeta CDR3 regions were amplified from genomic DNA by means of the immunoSEQ Assay, a bias-controlled multiplex PCR. In the paper's pipeline: The number of nucleated cells in each sample was estimated from the amplification of reference gene primers within the assay. To quantify the absolute abundance of each unique TCRbeta CDR3 rearrangement, sequence reads were collapsed and filtered. For each sample, productive Simpson clonality was calculated as the square root of Simpson's diversity index across productive rearrangements. Entries here come from immuneACCESS through TCRdb and include only in-frame sequences with V and J called. Some clones fail to appear in such tables; in the studies checked, an unresolved V gene covers under half of the shortfall, and the cause of the remainder is unknown. Clonal size and the V and J genes are those of that table, whereas D and trimming came from the DNA. The sample has more than 150,000 clones on record, 70% to 80% of them singletons. Clones ranked in the top ten supply approximately 14% of the sample.

The rearrangement combines TRBV6-5 with TRBJ2-3; TRBD1 aligns with 11 central bases. Source material: PBMCs or T cells enriched from blood (not recorded which). The origin of this receptor is a man in his sixties who had been exposed to COVID-19. CDR3 sequence: CASRQTGTGGDTQYF. At the DNA level, the sequence is TGTGCCAGCAGACAAACCGGGACAGGGGGAGATACGCAGTATTTT.